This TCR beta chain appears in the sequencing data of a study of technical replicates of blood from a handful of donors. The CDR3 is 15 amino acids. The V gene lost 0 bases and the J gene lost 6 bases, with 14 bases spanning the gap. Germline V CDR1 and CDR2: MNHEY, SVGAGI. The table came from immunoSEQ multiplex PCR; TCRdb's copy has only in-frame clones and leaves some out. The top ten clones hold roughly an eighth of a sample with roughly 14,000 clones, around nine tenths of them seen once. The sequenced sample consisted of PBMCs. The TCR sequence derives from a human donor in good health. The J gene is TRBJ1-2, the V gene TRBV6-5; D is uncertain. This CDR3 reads CASSYSSVGRDGYTF. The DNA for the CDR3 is TGTGCCAGCAGTTACTCGAGTGTGGGGAGGGATGGCTACACCTTC.